There are a few counts of the clone carrying this T cell receptor beta chain. Its target is unknown. These data belong to a study of T-cell reconstitution after alpha-beta-depleted transplantation in children. TCRbeta library construction was performed incorporating unique molecular identifiers. TCRdb redid the calling of the PCR reads with MiXCR, one entry per CDR3 protein. The sample carries more than 15,000 distinct CDR3 sequences, roughly an eighth recorded once. Germline-derived CDR1 and CDR2 are ENHRY and SYGVKD. This CDR3 has 16 amino acids. The V end was cut by 4 bases, the J end by 0 bases, with 13 bases between. General study points: Some patients showed high day-60 TCRbeta diversity, which derived from surviving recipient T cells and thymic progenitors. One year after transplant, T-cell counts and diversity came mostly from newly produced T cells. Several hundred graft clones that had expanded were reportedly the source of alpha-beta T cells about two months after transplant.

The V gene is TRBV10-3, the J gene TRBJ2-1; D uncertain. This TCR derives from a boy younger than two who had a stem cell transplant for Wiskott-Aldrich syndrome, so the T cells may come from the graft donor. This specimen was PBMCs, mostly from graft donor cells, taken 180 days after TCRalphabeta/CD19-depleted stem cell transplant. CDR3: CAISGSRTPSYNEQFF. The DNA of the CDR3 is TGTGCCATCAGTGGATCTCGGACCCCCTCCTACAATGAGCAGTTCTTC.